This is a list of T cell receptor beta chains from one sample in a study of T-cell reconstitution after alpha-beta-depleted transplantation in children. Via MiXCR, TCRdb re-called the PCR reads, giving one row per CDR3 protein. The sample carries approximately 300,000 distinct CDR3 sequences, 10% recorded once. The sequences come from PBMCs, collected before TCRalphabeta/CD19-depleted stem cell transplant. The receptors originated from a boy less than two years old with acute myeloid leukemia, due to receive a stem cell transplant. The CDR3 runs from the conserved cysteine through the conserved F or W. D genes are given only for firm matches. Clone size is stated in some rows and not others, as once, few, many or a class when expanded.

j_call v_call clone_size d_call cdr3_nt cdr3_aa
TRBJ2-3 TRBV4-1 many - TGCGCCAGCAGCCAAGAGGAGGGCACAGATACGCAGTATTTT CASSQEEGTDTQYF
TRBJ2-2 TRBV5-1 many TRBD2 TGCGCCAGCAGCTTGGGACTAGCGGACACCGGGGAGCTGTTTTTT CASSLGLADTGELFF
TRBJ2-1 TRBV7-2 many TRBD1 TGTGCCAGCAGCCCGACAGGGTTAAATGAGCAGTTCTTC CASSPTGLNEQFF
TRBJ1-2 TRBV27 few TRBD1 TGTGCCAGCAGCCCCCAGGGGGCCAGCCAGACGGCCTATGGCTACACCTTC CASSPQGASQTAYGYTF
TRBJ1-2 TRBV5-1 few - TGCGCCAGCAGCTTCGCGGATTATGGCTACACCTTC CASSFADYGYTF
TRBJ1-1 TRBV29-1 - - TGCAGCGTCGCCCCTAAGTACGGTCGAAACACTGAAGCTTTCTTT CSVAPKYGRNTEAFF
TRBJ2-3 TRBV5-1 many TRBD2 TGCGCCAGCAGCTTGGAAGTAGCGGGGGGGCAAGATACGCAGTATTTT CASSLEVAGGQDTQYF
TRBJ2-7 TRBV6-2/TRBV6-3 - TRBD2 TGTGCCAGCAGTTACCTAGCGGGATTCTACGAGCAGTACTTC CASSYLAGFYEQYF
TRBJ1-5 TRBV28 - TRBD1 TGTGCCAGCAGTTTTTGGACAGGGGGAAGCAATCAGCCCCAGCATTTT CASSFWTGGSNQPQHF
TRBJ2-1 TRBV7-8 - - TGTGCCAGCAGCCCCCACGGGGCACGACTATGGTCCTACAATGAGCAGTTCTTC CASSPHGARLWSYNEQFF
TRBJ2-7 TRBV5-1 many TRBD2 TGCGCCAGCAGCTTGGAGAACGGACTAGTATTCTCCTACGAGCAGTACTTC CASSLENGLVFSYEQYF
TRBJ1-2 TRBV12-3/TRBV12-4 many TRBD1 TGTGCCAGCAGTCGCAGGGGGCTCCCCCATGGCTACACCTTC CASSRRGLPHGYTF
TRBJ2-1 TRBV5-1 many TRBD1 TGCGCCAGCAGCTTGGAAACAGGGGGCTACAATGAGCAGTTCTTC CASSLETGGYNEQFF
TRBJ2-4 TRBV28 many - TGTGCCAGCAGCCGTCATACTCTAGCCAAAAACATTCAGTACTTC CASSRHTLAKNIQYF
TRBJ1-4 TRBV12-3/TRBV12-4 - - TGTGCCAGTCAAGTGAGGGGTGGTGAAAAACTGTTTTTT CASQVRGGEKLFF
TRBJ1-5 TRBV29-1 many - TGCAGCGTTGTCGTTGGCAATCAGCCCCAGCATTTT CSVVVGNQPQHF
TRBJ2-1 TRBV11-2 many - TGTGCCAGCAGCTTGGACCGGGACCTCAATGAGCAGTTCTTC CASSLDRDLNEQFF
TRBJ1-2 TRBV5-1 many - TGCGCCAGCAGCTTAGGACCCCGACAGACCCCCGATGGCTACACCTTC CASSLGPRQTPDGYTF
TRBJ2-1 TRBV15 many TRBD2 TGTGCCACCAGCAGAGATCTCGGGGGACTAAATAACAATGAGCAGTTCTTC CATSRDLGGLNNNEQFF
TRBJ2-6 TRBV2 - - TGTGCCAGGCTATCCAGGAGTCCTCGCTCTGGGGCCAACGTCCTGACTTTC CARLSRSPRSGANVLTF
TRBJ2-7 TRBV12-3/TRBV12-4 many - TGTGCCAGCAGTTCCCTGGACAGAGGCGAGCAGTACTTC CASSSLDRGEQYF
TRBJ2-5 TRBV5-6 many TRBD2 TGTGCCAGCAGCTTGAGCGGGGTCTACGAGACCCAGTACTTC CASSLSGVYETQYF
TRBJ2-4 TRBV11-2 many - TGTGCCAGCAGCTTAGAAGTTGGGGTTATAGCCAAAAACATTCAGTACTTC CASSLEVGVIAKNIQYF
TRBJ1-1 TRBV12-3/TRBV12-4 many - TGTGCCAGCAGTTTACATAGTGGAGGGAACACTGAAGCTTTCTTT CASSLHSGGNTEAFF
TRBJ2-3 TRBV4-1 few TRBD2 TGCGCCAGCAGCCAAGATCCCCTACTAGCGGCGAACTCAGATACGCAGTATTTT CASSQDPLLAANSDTQYF
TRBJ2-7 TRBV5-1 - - TGCGCCCTACCGGGATCCTACGAGCAGTACTTC CALPGSYEQYF
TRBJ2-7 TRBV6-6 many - TGTGCCAGCAAGCGGGACACTACCTACGAGCAGTACTTC CASKRDTTYEQYF
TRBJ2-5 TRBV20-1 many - TGCAGTACCATCGTCGTGACCCACTTC CSTIVVTHF
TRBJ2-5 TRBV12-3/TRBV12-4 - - TGTGCCAGCAGTTTTAACTCCCTCCAAGAGACCCAGTACTTC CASSFNSLQETQYF